This TCR beta chain was sequenced in a study of blood T cell repertoires in COVID-19. Across the whole study: COVID-19 samples from acute and convalescent phases originated in the United States, Italy and Spain. The analysed material was cDNA or gDNA that came from T cells, B-cell-depleted T cells, or PBMCs.

Per the original methods: The authors estimated nucleated cell counts from reference gene primer amplification. TCRdb keeps only in-frame clones here, not all; method: immunoSEQ multiplex PCR. The V and J calls and the clone size are those of that table, but D and trimming were determined from the DNA. The data hold 350,000 to 400,000 clones, with around 88% observed a single time. Enrollment of patients from Seattle took place during active infection, with longitudinal follow-up. CDR1 and CDR2 from the germline V gene are SGHVS and FNYEAQ. The V end was cut by 5 bases, the J end by 6 bases, with 23 bases between. This CDR3 comprises 16 residues.

J is TRBJ2-7 and V is TRBV7-6; D possibly corresponds to TRBD1 (5 bases). The specimen was peripheral blood. The receptor was derived from a woman in her sixties with COVID-19, enrolled during active disease. CDR3 in amino acids: CASSTWPQGRIGEQYF. The CDR3 region has the DNA TGTGCCAGCAGCACCTGGCCCCAGGGTCGGATTGGCGAGCAGTACTTC.